Each of the 6 T cell receptor beta chains below was sequenced from the same sample in a study of T cell responses to AZD1222 COVID-19 vaccine. TCRdb's table, derived via immunoSEQ multiplex PCR, lists solely in-frame clones and lacks some. The repertoire holds some 150,000 clones, 90% to 95% seen once, with less than 0.95% in the top ten. Sequenced here: peripheral blood, sampled on day 0 of MenACWY control vaccination. The receptor source for this set is an adult in good health.

The chain couples TRBV5-1 to TRBJ2-7; D is possibly TRBD1 (5 bases). The CDR3 runs to 15 residues. The germline V gene encodes CDR1 SGHRS and CDR2 YFSETQ. The V gene lost 0 bases and the J gene lost 2 bases, with 12 bases spanning the gap. The CDR3 region is CASSLGTPRTYEQYF. CDR3 nucleotides: TGCGCCAGCAGCTTGGGGACACCCCGGACCTACGAGCAGTACTTC.

The chain couples TRBV7-8 to TRBJ1-6; D ambiguous. The CDR3 consists of 18 residues. V lost 5 bases, J lost 11 bases, and 28 bases lay in between. Germline CDR1 reads SGHVS; CDR2 reads FQNEAQ. This CDR3 reads CASSPDPPKEKGGPPLHF. CDR3 nucleotide sequence: TGTGCCAGCAGCCCAGACCCTCCTAAGGAGAAAGGTGGACCACCCCTCCACTTT.

This chain uses TRBV27 with TRBJ2-1, with 9 nucleotides matching TRBD2. CDR1 is MNHEY and CDR2 is SMNVEV in the germline V gene (reference sequence). The CDR3 length is 15 residues. With 4 bases clipped from V and 8 bases from J, the junction kept 9 bases outside the gene matches. CDR3 DNA sequence: TGTGCCAGCAGTTCCCTAGCGGGGTATGCGTATGAGCAGTTCTTC. This translates into CASSSLAGYAYEQFF.

The sample holds a few counts of this clone. V usage is TRBV27 and J usage is TRBJ1-4, with D hard to call. Trimming shortened V by 0 bases and J by 12 bases, and 11 bases separated the two germline ends. Per germline, CDR1 MNHEY and CDR2 SMNVEV (reference sequence). The length of the CDR3 is 13 residues. CDR3 residues: CASSLSTMSELFF. In DNA form, the CDR3 reads TGTGCCAGCAGTTTATCGACAATGTCGGAACTGTTTTTT.

The chain carries TRBV6-2 or TRBV6-3 and TRBJ2-1; D is perhaps TRBD1 (6 bases). CDR1 and CDR2 (germline): MNHEY, SVGEGT. Trimming pared 0 bases from V and 3 bases from J, leaving 15 bases between. The CDR3 loop spans 17 amino acids. Written as DNA, the CDR3 is TGTGCCAGCAGTTACTCGAGGGGGTTGTCGTACTACAATGAGCAGTTCTTC. It specifies CASSYSRGLSYYNEQFF.

The chain is built from TRBV5-1 and TRBJ2-4, with TRBD2 identical over 8 bases. The CDR3 has 15 amino acids. Losses at the gene ends were 4 bases for V and 2 bases for J; bases not matched to a gene: 5. Germline CDR1 SGHRS, CDR2 YFSETQ. CDR3 sequence (DNA): TGCGCCAGCAGCCCGGGGGGGTTTCCCAAAAACATTCAGTACTTC. Amino acid sequence: CASSPGGFPKNIQYF.